The following is a T cell receptor beta chain sequence with its context. Its target is not known. The use of a sample-barcoded 5' primer and a J-beta primer mix characterized a second PCR of about 7 to 12 cycles. TCRdb reprocessed the 5' RACE reads via MiXCR and lists one record per CDR3 protein. The table records around 850,000 distinct CDR3 sequences, 35% to 40% of them present only once. The CDR3 contains 14 residues. The ends were cut back, 5 bases at V and 5 bases at J, with 15 bases in the middle. Total RNA was isolated from each sample in quantities of at least 5 micrograms. The data were taken from a study of blood T cells in healthy people across ages. General study findings and limits: The unknown donor CMV status may have confounded expanded clonotype changes.

Source material: blood. The chain combines TRBV12-3 or TRBV12-4 with TRBJ1-1, with D uncertain. The TCR was taken from a man between 18 and 29 years old in good health. This CDR3 reads CASSVADHGTEAFF. As DNA, the CDR3 is TGTGCCAGCAGTGTTGCGGACCATGGGACTGAAGCTTTCTTT.